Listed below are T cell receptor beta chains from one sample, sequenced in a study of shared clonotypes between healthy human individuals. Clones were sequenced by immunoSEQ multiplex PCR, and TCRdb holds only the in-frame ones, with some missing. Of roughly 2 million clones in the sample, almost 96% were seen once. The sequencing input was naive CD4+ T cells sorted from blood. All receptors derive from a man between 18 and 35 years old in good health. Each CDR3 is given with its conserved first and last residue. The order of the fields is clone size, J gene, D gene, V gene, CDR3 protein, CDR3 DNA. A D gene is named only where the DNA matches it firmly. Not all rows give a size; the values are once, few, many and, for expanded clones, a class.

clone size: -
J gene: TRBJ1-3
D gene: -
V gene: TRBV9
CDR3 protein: CASSVGPGNTIYF
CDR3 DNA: TGTGCCAGCAGCGTAGGGCCGGGAAACACCATATATTTT

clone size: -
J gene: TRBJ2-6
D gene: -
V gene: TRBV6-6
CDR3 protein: CASSGEAGANVLTF
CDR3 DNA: TGTGCCAGCAGTGGAGAGGCTGGGGCCAACGTCCTGACTTTC

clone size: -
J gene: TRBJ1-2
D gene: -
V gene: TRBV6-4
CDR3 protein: CASSEILREGYTF
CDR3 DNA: TGTGCCAGCAGTGAAATCTTGCGGGAAGGCTACACCTTC

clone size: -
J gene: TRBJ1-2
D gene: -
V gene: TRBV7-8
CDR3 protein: CASSLTTDSAYRGYTF
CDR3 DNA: TGTGCCAGCAGCTTAACAACTGACAGTGCGTACCGGGGCTACACCTTC

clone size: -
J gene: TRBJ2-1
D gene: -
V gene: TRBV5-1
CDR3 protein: CASSLGGTYSYNEQFF
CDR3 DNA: TGCGCCAGCAGCTTGGGGGGAACATACTCCTACAATGAGCAGTTCTTC

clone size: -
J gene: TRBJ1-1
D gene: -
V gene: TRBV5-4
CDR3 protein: CASTREGLHTEAFF
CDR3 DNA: TGTGCCAGCACCAGAGAGGGTTTGCACACTGAAGCTTTCTTT

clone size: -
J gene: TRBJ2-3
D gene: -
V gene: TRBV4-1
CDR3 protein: CASSQAYTGSSTDTQYF
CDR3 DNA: TGCGCCAGCAGCCAAGCCTACACAGGTTCTAGCACAGATACGCAGTATTTT

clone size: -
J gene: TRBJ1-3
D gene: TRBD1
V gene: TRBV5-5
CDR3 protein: CASSRLQGASGNTIYF
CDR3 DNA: TGTGCCAGCAGCCGGTTACAGGGGGCCTCTGGAAACACCATATATTTT

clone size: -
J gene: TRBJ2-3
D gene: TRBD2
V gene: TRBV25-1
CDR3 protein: CASSILTSGGTDTQYF
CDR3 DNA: TGTGCCAGCAGTATCCTGACTAGCGGGGGGACAGATACGCAGTATTTT

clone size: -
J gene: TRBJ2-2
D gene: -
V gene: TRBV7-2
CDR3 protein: CASSLGGATGTGELFF
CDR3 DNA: TGTGCCAGCAGCTTAGGAGGAGCTACGGGCACCGGGGAGCTGTTTTTT

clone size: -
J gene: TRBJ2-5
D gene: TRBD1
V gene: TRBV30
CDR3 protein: CAWARGKGETQYF
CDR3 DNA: TGTGCCTGGGCCAGGGGGAAGGGAGAGACCCAGTACTTC

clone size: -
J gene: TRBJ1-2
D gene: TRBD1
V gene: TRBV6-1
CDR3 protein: CASSGGQGLTNYGYTF
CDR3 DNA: TGTGCCAGCAGTGGGGGACAGGGGTTGACTAACTATGGCTACACCTTC

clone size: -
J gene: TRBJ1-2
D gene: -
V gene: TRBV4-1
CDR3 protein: CASSQSWLTVDGYTF
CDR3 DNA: TGCGCCAGCAGCCAAAGTTGGTTAACAGTTGATGGCTACACCTTC

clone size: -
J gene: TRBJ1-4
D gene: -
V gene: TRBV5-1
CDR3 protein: CASSWEGEKLFF
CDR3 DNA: TGCGCCAGCAGCTGGGAGGGTGAAAAACTGTTTTTT

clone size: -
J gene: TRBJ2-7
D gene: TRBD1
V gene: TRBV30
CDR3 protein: CAWSKGTGAYEQYF
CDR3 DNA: TGTGCCTGGAGTAAAGGGACAGGGGCCTACGAGCAGTACTTC

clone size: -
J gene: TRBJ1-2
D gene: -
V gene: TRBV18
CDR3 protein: CASSPAENYGYTF
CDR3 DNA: TGTGCCAGCTCACCGGCTGAGAACTATGGCTACACCTTC

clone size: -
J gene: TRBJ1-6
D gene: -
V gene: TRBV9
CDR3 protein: CASSVDPVRYNSPLHF
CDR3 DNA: TGTGCCAGCAGCGTAGACCCCGTCCGCTATAATTCACCCCTCCACTTT

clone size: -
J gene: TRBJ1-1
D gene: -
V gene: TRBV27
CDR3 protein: CASRGRGARDTEAFF
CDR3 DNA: TGTGCCAGCAGGGGGAGGGGGGCTCGGGACACTGAAGCTTTCTTT

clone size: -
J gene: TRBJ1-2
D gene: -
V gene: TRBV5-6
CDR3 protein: CASSLVGRLLEPAYGYTF
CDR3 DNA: TGTGCCAGCAGCTTGGTGGGCAGGCTACTAGAGCCGGCCTATGGCTACACCTTC

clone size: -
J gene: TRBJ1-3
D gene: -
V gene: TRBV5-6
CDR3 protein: CASSLDRTVGNTIYF
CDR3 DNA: TGTGCCAGCAGCTTGGACAGGACTGTTGGAAACACCATATATTTT

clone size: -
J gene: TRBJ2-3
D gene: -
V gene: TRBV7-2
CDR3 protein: CASTQGGPTDTQYF
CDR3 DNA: TGTGCCAGCACCCAGGGAGGTCCCACAGATACGCAGTATTTT

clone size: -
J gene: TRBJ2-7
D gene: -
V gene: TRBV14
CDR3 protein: CASSPLGGTGEQYF
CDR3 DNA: TGTGCCAGCAGCCCTCTGGGAGGGACAGGCGAGCAGTACTTC

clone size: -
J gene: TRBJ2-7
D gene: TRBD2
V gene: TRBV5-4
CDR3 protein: CASSDRDYYEQYF
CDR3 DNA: TGTGCCAGCAGCGACCGGGACTACTACGAGCAGTACTTC

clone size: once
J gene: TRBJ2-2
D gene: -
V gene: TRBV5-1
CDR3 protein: CASSLSGTGELFF
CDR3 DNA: TGCGCCAGCAGCTTGTCAGGCACCGGGGAGCTGTTTTTT

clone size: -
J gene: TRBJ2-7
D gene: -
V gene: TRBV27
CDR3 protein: CASSPWTAGEQYF
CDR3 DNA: TGTGCCAGCAGTCCGTGGACGGCAGGGGAGCAGTACTTC

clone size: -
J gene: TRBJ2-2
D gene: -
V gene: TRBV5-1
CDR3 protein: CASSWGSENTGELFF
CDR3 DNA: TGCGCCAGCAGCTGGGGGAGCGAGAACACCGGGGAGCTGTTTTTT

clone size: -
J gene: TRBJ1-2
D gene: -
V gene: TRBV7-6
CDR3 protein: CASSQGNLAIYGYTF
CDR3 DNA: TGTGCCAGCAGCCAGGGTAACCTAGCTATCTATGGCTACACCTTC

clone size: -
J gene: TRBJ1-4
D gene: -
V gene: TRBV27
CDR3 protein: CASSSWQTISNEKLFF
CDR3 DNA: TGTGCCAGCAGTTCTTGGCAGACCATAAGTAATGAAAAACTGTTTTTT

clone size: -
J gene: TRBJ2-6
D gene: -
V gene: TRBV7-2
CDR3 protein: CASSLAGTGTGANVLTF
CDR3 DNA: TGTGCCAGCAGCTTAGCGGGTACAGGGACTGGGGCCAACGTCCTGACTTTC

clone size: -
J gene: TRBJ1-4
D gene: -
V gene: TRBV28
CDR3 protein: CASSSIVGRTNEKLFF
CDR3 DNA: TGTGCCAGCAGTTCGATCGTGGGACGGACTAATGAAAAACTGTTTTTT

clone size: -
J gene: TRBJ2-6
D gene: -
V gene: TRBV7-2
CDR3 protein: CASSPHSSGANVLTF
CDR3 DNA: TGTGCCAGCAGCCCCCACAGCTCTGGGGCCAACGTCCTGACTTTC

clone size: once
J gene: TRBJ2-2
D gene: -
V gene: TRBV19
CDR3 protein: CASSIADRSTGELFF
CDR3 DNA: TGTGCCAGTAGTATAGCCGACAGGTCCACCGGGGAGCTGTTTTTT

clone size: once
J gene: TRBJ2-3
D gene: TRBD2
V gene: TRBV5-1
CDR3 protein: CASSFREGTDTQYF
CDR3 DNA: TGCGCCAGCAGCTTTCGGGAGGGCACAGATACGCAGTATTTT

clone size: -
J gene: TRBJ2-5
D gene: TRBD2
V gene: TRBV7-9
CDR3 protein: CASSRLAGGETQYF
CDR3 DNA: TGTGCCAGCAGCCGTCTAGCGGGGGGTGAGACCCAGTACTTC

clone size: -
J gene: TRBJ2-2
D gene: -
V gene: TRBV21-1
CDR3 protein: CASSKVCPGTGVAGAPGELFF
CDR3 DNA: TGTGCCAGCAGCAAAGTTTGCCCCGGGACAGGGGTAGCGGGAGCGCCCGGGGAGCTGTTTTTT

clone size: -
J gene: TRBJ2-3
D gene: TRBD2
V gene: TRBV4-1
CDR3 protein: CASSQSIAGGTDTQYF
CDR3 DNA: TGCGCCAGCAGCCAAAGTATAGCGGGCGGCACAGATACGCAGTATTTT

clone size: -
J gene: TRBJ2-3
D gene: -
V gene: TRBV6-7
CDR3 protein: CASRPPGRGKSTDTQYF
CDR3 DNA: TGTGCCAGCAGACCTCCGGGCAGGGGAAAGAGCACAGATACGCAGTATTTT

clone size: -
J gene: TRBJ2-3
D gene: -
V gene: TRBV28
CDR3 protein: CASSLQSTDTQYF
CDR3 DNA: TGTGCCAGCAGTCTCCAATCAACAGATACGCAGTATTTT

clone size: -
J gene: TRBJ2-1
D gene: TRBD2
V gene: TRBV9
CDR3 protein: CASSVAPSGANEQFF
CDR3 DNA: TGTGCCAGCAGCGTAGCTCCTAGCGGGGCTAATGAGCAGTTCTTC

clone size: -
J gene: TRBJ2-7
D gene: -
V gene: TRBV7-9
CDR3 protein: CASSQQGPSYEQYF
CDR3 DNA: TGTGCCAGCAGCCAACAGGGTCCTTCCTACGAGCAGTACTTC

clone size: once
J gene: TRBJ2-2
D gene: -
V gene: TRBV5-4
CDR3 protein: CASSTGLITGELFF
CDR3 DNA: TGTGCCAGCAGCACGGGCTTAATCACCGGGGAGCTGTTTTTT

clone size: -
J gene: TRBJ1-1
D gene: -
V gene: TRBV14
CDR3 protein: CASSQVGGAGAEAFF
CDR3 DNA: TGTGCCAGCAGCCAAGTCGGAGGGGCGGGCGCTGAAGCTTTCTTT

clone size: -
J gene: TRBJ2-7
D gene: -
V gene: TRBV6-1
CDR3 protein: CASSEFGVISYEQYF
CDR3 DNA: TGTGCCAGCAGTGAGTTTGGTGTCATCTCCTACGAGCAGTACTTC

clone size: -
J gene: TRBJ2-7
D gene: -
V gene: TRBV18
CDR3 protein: CASSPPNEPYEQYF
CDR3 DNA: TGTGCCAGCTCACCACCTAACGAGCCCTACGAGCAGTACTTC

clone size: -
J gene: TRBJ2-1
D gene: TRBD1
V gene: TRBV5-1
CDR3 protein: CASSSGTGSYNEQFF
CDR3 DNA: TGCGCCAGCAGCTCCGGGACAGGGAGCTACAATGAGCAGTTCTTC

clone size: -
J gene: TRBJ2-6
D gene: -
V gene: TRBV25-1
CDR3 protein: CASMAVGSFPGANVLTF
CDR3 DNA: TGTGCCAGCATGGCAGTCGGGTCTTTCCCTGGGGCCAACGTCCTGACTTTC

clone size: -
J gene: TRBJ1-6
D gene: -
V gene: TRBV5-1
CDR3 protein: CASSLGSSSHNSPLHF
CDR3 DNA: TGCGCCAGCAGCTTAGGCAGCAGCTCACATAATTCACCCCTCCACTTT

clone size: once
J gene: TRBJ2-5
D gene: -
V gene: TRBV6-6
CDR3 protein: CASSSGRRGAGETQYF
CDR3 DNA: TGTGCCAGCAGTAGCGGGCGTCGGGGGGCCGGAGAGACCCAGTACTTC

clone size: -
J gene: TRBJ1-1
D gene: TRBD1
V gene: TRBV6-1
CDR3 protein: CASSRQGEVTEAFF
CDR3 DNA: TGTGCCAGCAGTAGACAGGGGGAGGTCACTGAAGCTTTCTTT

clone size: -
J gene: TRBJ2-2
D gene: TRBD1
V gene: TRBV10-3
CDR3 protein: CATFGTENTGELFF
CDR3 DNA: TGTGCCACCTTCGGGACAGAGAACACCGGGGAGCTGTTTTTT

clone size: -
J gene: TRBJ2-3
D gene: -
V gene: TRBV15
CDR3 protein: CATSRDKGDTQYF
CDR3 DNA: TGTGCCACCAGCAGAGATAAGGGAGATACGCAGTATTTT

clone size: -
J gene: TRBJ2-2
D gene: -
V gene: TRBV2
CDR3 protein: CASSEQGQANTGELFF
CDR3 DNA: TGTGCCAGCAGTGAACAGGGGCAGGCGAACACCGGGGAGCTGTTTTTT

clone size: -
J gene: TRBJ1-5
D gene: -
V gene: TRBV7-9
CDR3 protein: CASSEDAGNQPQHF
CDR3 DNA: TGTGCCAGCAGCGAGGACGCTGGCAATCAGCCCCAGCATTTT